This passage covers 10 T cell receptor beta chains from one sample sequenced in a study of spatial heterogeneity in lung cancer (dated by TCRdb to between 2019 and 2020). Results the study describes overall, beyond this receptor: The tumor nonsynonymous mutation count correlated with the number of expanded alpha and beta TCRs within the tumor.

Library creation used 5' RACE. Sequencing used a NextSeq 500. The public reads were run again by TCRdb, first through fastp at Q25 and then through MiXCR, and only productive beta chains were kept. All rows with the same CDR3 protein become a single entry with the most common DNA and genes. The sample table shows about 4,900 distinct CDR3 sequences, and roughly 28% are seen once. Clones ranked in the top ten supply 13% to 15% of the sample. Antigens for these TCRs are unknown. The time point label, as the study defines it: sample taken at primary tumor resection. The input for sequencing was lung tumor tissue, taken at surgery. These receptors were obtained from a male donor with early-stage non-small cell lung cancer.

This clonotype counts as medium-sized. The chain combines TRBV5-5 with TRBJ2-7; tentatively, D is TRBD1 (6 bases). V was pared by 0 bases and J by 1 base, with 8 bases between. Germline V lookup: CDR1 SGHKS, CDR2 YYEKEE (reference sequence). The CDR3 has 14 amino acids. CDR3 bases: TGTGCCAGCAGCTTGGCAGGGGTATCCTACGAGCAGTACTTC. This codes for CASSLAGVSYEQYF.

The V and J genes are TRBV5-4 and TRBJ2-1; possibly TRBD2 for D (6 bases). CDR1 is SGHNT and CDR2 is YYREEE in the germline V gene (reference sequence). CDR3 length: 19 residues. The ends were cut back, 4 bases at V and 7 bases at J, with 30 bases in the middle. CDR3 protein: CASSPSEGAGPYGGNEQFF. The CDR3 coding sequence is TGTGCCAGCAGCCCCTCGGAGGGAGCTGGCCCCTATGGGGGGAATGAGCAGTTCTTC.

V is TRBV11-2 and J is TRBJ2-2; TRBD2 is a possible D gene (5 bases). CDR1 and CDR2 (germline): SGHAT, FQNNGV. This CDR3 is built from 13 residues. V was cut by 8 bases and J by 2 bases, with 9 bases left in between. Here the CDR3 reads CASGGYNTGELFF. CDR3 DNA sequence: TGTGCCAGCGGAGGTTATAACACCGGGGAGCTGTTTTTT. Full variable domain (missing parts from reference TRBV11-2 and TRBJ2-2): EAGVAQSPRYKIIEKRQSVAFWCNPISGHATLYWYQQILGQGPKLLIQFQNNGVVDDSQLPKDRFSAERLKGVDSTLKIQPAKLEDSAVYLCASGGYNTGELFFGEGSRLTVL.

The chain joins TRBV23-1 to TRBJ2-5; perhaps TRBD1 as D (5 bases). TRBV23-1 has ORF status, its function being uncertain. This CDR3 has 15 residues. Trimming cost V 4 bases and J 4 bases, with 16 bases left between them. DNA for the CDR3: TGCGCCAGCAGTCCCCGCACTGGTGGGGCAGAGACCCAGTACTTC. It is translated as CASSPRTGGAETQYF.

This clonotype is labeled medium-sized (0.01 to 0.1%). The rearrangement uses TRBV29-1 and TRBJ2-2; D remains unclear. Deletions cut 0 bases from V and 3 bases from J, with 8 bases between. The germline V gene has CDR1 SQVTM and CDR2 ANQGSEA. The CDR3 extends over 14 amino acids. This CDR3 reads CSVEDRRYTGELFF. For the CDR3, the DNA is TGCAGCGTTGAAGATCGCAGATACACCGGGGAGCTGTTTTTT.

The count of this clonotype is one. The chain employs TRBV5-1 and TRBJ1-5, with D unresolved. Germline assignment: CDR1 SGHRS and CDR2 YFSETQ. Between the trimmed V and J ends, which lost 0 bases and 0 bases, there was a span of 4 bases. The CDR3 is 14 residues long. CDR3 DNA sequence: TGCGCCAGCAGCTTGGACCCTAGCAATCAGCCCCAGCATTTT. Translated, it gives CASSLDPSNQPQHF.

The chain couples TRBV12-3 or TRBV12-4 to TRBJ2-7; 9 positions agree with TRBD1. With V trimmed by 1 base and J by 3 bases, 19 bases remained unmatched. The CDR3 totals 20 residues. This CDR3 is CASSLGLGTGYNEGYYEQYF. The CDR3 DNA follows: TGTGCCAGCAGTTTAGGGCTAGGGACAGGGTACAATGAAGGCTACTACGAGCAGTACTTC.

This clonotype is medium-sized in the sample. The chain is built from TRBV4-2 and TRBJ2-6; no clear D. The CDR3 covers 14 residues. CDR1 and CDR2 (germline): LGHNA, YNFKEQ. Deletions cut 5 bases from V and 3 bases from J, with 8 bases between. The CDR3 DNA sequence: TGTGCCAGCAGCTTGGGCGTTGGGGCCAACGTCCTGACTTTC. It is translated as CASSLGVGANVLTF.

This clonotype is labeled as medium-sized (0.01 to 0.1%). The chain links TRBV2 to TRBJ2-1, with no clear D. Germline V CDR1 and CDR2: SNHLY, FYNNEI. The CDR3 is made up of 14 amino acids. Between the trimmed V and J ends, which lost 3 bases and 1 base, there was a span of 7 bases. The CDR3 sequence: CASSESGSYNEQFF. The CDR3 nucleotides read TGTGCCAGCAGTGAGTCCGGATCCTACAATGAGCAGTTCTTC. The whole variable domain, filled in from reference TRBV2 and TRBJ2-1, reads EPEVTQTPSHQVTQMGQEVILRCVPISNHLYFYWYRQILGQKVEFLVSFYNNEISEKSEIFDDQFSVERPDGSNFTLKIRSTKLEDSAMYFCASSESGSYNEQFFGPGTRLTVL.

In this sample, this clonotype turned up a few times. The rearrangement joins TRBV20-1 to TRBJ2-5, with D hard to call. CDR1 DFQATT and CDR2 SNEGSKA come from the germline V gene (reference sequence). The V gene lost 6 bases and the J gene lost 5 bases, with 7 bases spanning the gap. This CDR3 is built from 10 residues. The CDR3 sequence is CSAPRETQYF. In nucleotides, the CDR3 is TGCAGTGCCCCGCGGGAGACCCAGTACTTC.